A single sample is the source of the 30 T cell receptor beta chains below, sequenced in a study of blood T cell repertoires in COVID-19. Produced via immunoSEQ multiplex PCR; TCRdb's table is partial and in-frame only. This sample carries about 250,000 clones, approximately 84% of them seen once, and the ten largest clones take roughly 3.6%. Sequencing was carried out using PBMCs or T cells enriched from blood (not recorded which). The receptors shown here come from a man between 50 and 59 years old who had recovered from COVID-19.

This clone has a handful of counts. The chain has TRBV5-1 and TRBJ1-5; a weak D match, TRBD1 (5 bases). Trimming pared 1 base from V and 5 bases from J, leaving 10 bases between. The CDR3 consists of 14 residues. CDR1 and CDR2 from the germline V gene are SGHRS and YFSETQ. The CDR3, as DNA: TGCGCCAGCAGCTTGTCGGGGGGGTATCAGCCCCAGCATTTT. Its protein is CASSLSGGYQPQHF.

CDR3 bases: TGTGCCAGCAGTCCCGGGGGTAGGGCCCTCCACTTT. This sequence encodes CASSPGGRALHF. The rearrangement joins TRBV27 to TRBJ1-6, with a tentative D call TRBD1 (5 bases). V was clipped by 5 bases and J by 14 bases, with 13 bases between them. The CDR3 is 12 residues long. Germline loops: CDR1 MNHEY, CDR2 SMNVEV (reference sequence).

This chain uses TRBV7-3 with TRBJ1-5; no clear D gene. CDR3 length: 14 residues. V was shortened by 2 bases and J by 7 bases, with 12 bases between the two germline ends. From germline, CDR1 is SGHTA and CDR2 FQGTGA. CDR3 loop: CASSLWNLGQPQHF. The CDR3 nucleotides read TGTGCCAGCAGCTTATGGAATCTCGGGCAGCCCCAGCATTTT.

In its sample, this clone was seen a few times. V and J are TRBV6-1 and TRBJ2-7; 11 nucleotides agree with TRBD2. V shed 2 bases and J 3 bases; nucleotides not matched to a gene: 12. The V gene's germline CDR1 is MNHNS and CDR2 SASEGT. The length of the CDR3 is 18 residues. CDR3 amino acids: CASSEFGLAGGGFYEQYF. Written as DNA, the CDR3 is TGTGCCAGCAGTGAATTTGGCCTAGCGGGAGGTGGATTCTACGAGCAGTACTTC.

This clone was seen more than once but under ten times. This sequence joins TRBV6-1 and TRBJ2-2; D remains unclear. The CDR3 spans 13 residues. In germline, CDR1 is MNHNS, CDR2 SASEGT. Between the trimmed V and J ends, which lost 2 bases and 5 bases, there was a span of 6 bases. CDR3 in DNA: TGTGCCAGCAGTGAACAGCGTACCGGGGAGCTGTTTTTT. Its translation is CASSEQRTGELFF.

This chain uses TRBV19 with TRBJ1-3, with a possible D match to TRBD1 (5 bases). The CDR3 has 14 residues. Germline CDR1 reads LNHDA; CDR2 reads SQIVND (reference sequence). V was trimmed by 3 bases and J by 0 bases, leaving 6 bases between them. The CDR3: CASSIRVSGNTIYF. The CDR3 coding sequence is TGTGCCAGTAGTATCAGGGTCTCTGGAAACACCATATATTTT.

This sequence joins TRBV24-1 and TRBJ2-1, with 14 bases identical to TRBD2. CDR3 length: 17 residues. Germline V gives CDR1 KGHDR, CDR2 SFDVKD. V lost 4 bases and J lost 4; bases outside the gene matches: 5. This CDR3 is CATSEPTSGRGYNEQFF. The CDR3 DNA reads as TGTGCCACCAGTGAGCCGACTAGCGGGAGGGGTTACAATGAGCAGTTCTTC.

The V gene is TRBV7-2, the J gene TRBJ1-2; D is uncertain. The V end was cut by 2 bases, the J end by 7 bases, with 11 bases between. CDR3 length equals 13 residues. Germline V CDR1 and CDR2: SGHTA, FQGNSA. The CDR3 bases are TGTGCCAGCAGCTTACGGGGAATAGGTGGCTACACCTTC. Encoded protein: CASSLRGIGGYTF.

V is TRBV5-1 and J is TRBJ2-3; TRBD2 might be the D (5 bases). The CDR3 runs to 19 residues. Trimming stripped 0 bases from V and 3 bases from J, with 23 bases between. CDR1 is SGHRS and CDR2 is YFSETQ in the germline V gene. The CDR3: CASSLDPKPSGGRTDTQYF. In DNA, the CDR3 is TGCGCCAGCAGCTTGGACCCCAAGCCTAGTGGAGGTCGTACAGATACGCAGTATTTT.

The rearrangement uses TRBV30 and TRBJ1-5; D perhaps matches TRBD1 (5 bases). This CDR3 has 17 amino acids. Germline V gene lookup returns CDR1 GTSNPN and CDR2 SVGIG (reference sequence). Trimming stripped 1 base from V and 2 bases from J, with 18 bases between. CDR3 coding DNA: TGTGCCTGGAGTGCTGGGCAGGGCGGTACTGGCAATCAGCCCCAGCATTTT. It is translated as CAWSAGQGGTGNQPQHF.

This clone was recorded only once. The rearrangement links TRBV10-2 to TRBJ2-5, with a weak D call TRBD2 (6 bases). Trimming shortened V by 6 bases and J by 5 bases, and 13 bases separated the two germline ends. Germline CDR1 and CDR2: WSHSY and SAAADI. The CDR3 spans 13 residues. The CDR3 DNA sequence: TGCGCCAGCAGGCGGGGCCAGGGCGAGACCCAGTACTTC. It is translated as CASRRGQGETQYF.

This chain uses TRBV4-2 with TRBJ1-5; D is unresolved. Germline V lookup: CDR1 LGHNA, CDR2 YNFKEQ. This CDR3 is 16 amino acids long. Trimming shortened V by 3 bases and J by 2 bases, and 14 bases separated the two germline ends. The CDR3 DNA is TGTGCCAGCAGCCAGGCGACAACTAGGGGCAATCAGCCCCAGCATTTT. Its translation: CASSQATTRGNQPQHF.

This sequence joins TRBV18 and TRBJ1-2, with D maybe TRBD1 (6 bases). The CDR3 loop spans 13 amino acids. Germline V gene lookup returns CDR1 KGHSH and CDR2 LQKENI. V dropped 2 bases and J dropped 6 bases, with 10 bases sitting between them. In DNA form, the CDR3 reads TGTGCCAGCTCACCATTGGACAGCAATGGCTACACCTTC. Residues: CASSPLDSNGYTF.

V and J are TRBV5-5 and TRBJ1-2; the D gene is possibly TRBD1 (5 bases). The V end was cut by 3 bases, the J end by 6 bases, with 18 bases between. The CDR3 is 15 amino acids. CDR1 is SGHKS, CDR2 YYEKEE, per germline (reference sequence). The CDR3 coding sequence is TGTGCCAGCAGCTCCTGGGGGGGTGCGCGGGATGGCTACACCTTC. Amino acid sequence: CASSSWGGARDGYTF.

This clone occurred once. This sequence joins TRBV4-3 and TRBJ1-4; TRBD1 is a possible D gene (6 bases). This CDR3 is built from 14 residues. The germline V gene has CDR1 LGHNA and CDR2 YSLEER. V dropped 0 bases and J dropped 12 bases, with 14 bases sitting between them. CDR3 nucleotides: TGCGCCAGCAGCCAAGATCGGCACAGGGAAGAACTGTTTTTT. This codes for CASSQDRHREELFF.

The chain employs TRBV5-1 and TRBJ2-5; maybe TRBD2 (5 bases). Germline V gene data show CDR1 as SGHRS and CDR2 as YFSETQ. V lost 5 bases to trimming and J lost 4 bases, with 12 bases between them. This CDR3 comprises 13 residues. CDR3 sequence reads: CASRAWGAETQYF. DNA of the CDR3: TGCGCCAGCAGAGCTTGGGGAGCAGAGACCCAGTACTTC.

Only one count was recorded for this clone. The chain carries TRBV6-6 and TRBJ1-1; D unresolved. V lost 0 bases, J lost 7 bases, and 12 bases lay in between. Germline CDR1 and CDR2: MNHNY and SVGAGI (reference sequence). The CDR3 consists of 14 residues. In DNA, the CDR3 is TGTGCCAGCAGTTACTCGCGGGATAGCGGTGAAGCTTTCTTT. This sequence encodes CASSYSRDSGEAFF.

This clone appeared a single time. This sequence joins TRBV7-3 and TRBJ2-1, with TRBD2 matching 13 bases. The CDR3 is 20 amino acids. V shed 2 bases and J 0 bases; nucleotides not matched to a gene: 10. Germline V gives CDR1 SGHTA, CDR2 FQGTGA. The CDR3 spells CASSLVPTSGRSPSYNEQFF. The CDR3, as DNA: TGTGCCAGCAGCTTAGTCCCGACTAGCGGGAGGTCCCCCTCCTACAATGAGCAGTTCTTC.

This chain connects TRBV5-8 to TRBJ1-2; D might be TRBD1 (6 bases). With 6 bases removed from V and 4 bases from J, the gap between germline ends came to 16 bases. Germline values: CDR1 SGHTS, CDR2 YDEGEE. This CDR3 region has 14 residues. The CDR3 spells CASIKRGWGYGYTF. The DNA of the CDR3 is TGTGCCAGCATCAAAAGGGGGTGGGGCTATGGCTACACCTTC.

The J gene is TRBJ1-2, the V gene TRBV6-9, with D possibly being TRBD1 (5 bases). The CDR3 contains 13 residues. Germline V CDR1 and CDR2: MNHGY, SVAAGI. Trimming removed 3 bases from V and 6 bases from J, with 11 bases in between. The CDR3, as DNA: TGTGCCAGCAGTTACGGGAGCAGGGATGGCTACACCTTC. It yields the protein CASSYGSRDGYTF.

V usage is TRBV18 and J usage is TRBJ2-7; D uncertain. The CDR3 runs to 14 residues. The germline CDR1 and CDR2 sequences are KGHSH and LQKENI. Trimming took 0 bases from V and 3 from J, leaving 9 bases between them. The CDR3 DNA reads as TGTGCCAGCTCACCACCGTGGGCAGACTACGAGCAGTACTTC. Protein sequence: CASSPPWADYEQYF.

This clone was found once. The chain has TRBV5-1 and TRBJ2-3; possibly TRBD2 for D (6 bases). Trimming shortened V by 5 bases and J by 0 bases, and 13 bases separated the two germline ends. CDR3 length: 15 amino acids. Germline V gene data show CDR1 as SGHRS and CDR2 as YFSETQ. Here the CDR3 reads CASRPSVASTDTQYF. CDR3 bases: TGCGCCAGCAGGCCTAGCGTTGCTAGCACAGATACGCAGTATTTT.

The chain couples TRBV5-1 to TRBJ2-7, with D possibly matching TRBD2 (6 bases). V was cut by 2 bases and J by 2 bases, with 17 bases left in between. Germline values: CDR1 SGHRS, CDR2 YFSETQ. The CDR3 contains 16 residues. The DNA for the CDR3 is TGCGCCAGCAGCTTTGGGCTAGCGACCTCTACCTACGAGCAGTACTTC. This sequence encodes CASSFGLATSTYEQYF.

The genes are TRBV6-5 and TRBJ1-6, with D perhaps TRBD1 (5 bases). There are 14 residues in the CDR3. The V gene's germline CDR1 is MNHEY and CDR2 SVGAGI. V was shortened by 6 bases and J by 4 bases, with 10 bases between the two germline ends. In DNA form, the CDR3 reads TGTGCCAGCAGGCAAGGGGTTTATAATTCACCCCTCCACTTT. Translation: CASRQGVYNSPLHF.

CDR3 DNA sequence: TGTGCCAGCAGCCAGACAGGGAACTATGGCTACACCTTC. Amino acid sequence: CASSQTGNYGYTF. The rearrangement links TRBV5-4 to TRBJ1-2, with 7 bases aligning to TRBD1. The CDR3 spans 13 residues. CDR1 is SGHNT and CDR2 is YYREEE in the germline V gene (reference sequence). V dropped 4 bases and J dropped 2; count of bases not matched to a gene: 2. Full variable domain (missing parts from reference TRBV5-4 and TRBJ1-2): ETGVTQSPTHLIKTRGQQVTLRCSSQSGHNTVSWYQQALGQGPQFIFQYYREEENGRGNFPPRFSGLQFPNYSSELNVNALELDDSALYLCASSQTGNYGYTFGSGTRLTVV.

The chain is built from TRBV28 and TRBJ2-1; 7 bases fit TRBD2. This CDR3 has 20 residues. Looked up from germline, CDR1 is MDHEN and CDR2 is SYDVKM. V lost 3 bases, J lost 3 bases, and 20 bases stayed unmatched. Here the CDR3 reads CASSFPIMPRAGDHYNEQFF. Written as DNA, the CDR3 is TGTGCCAGCAGTTTCCCCATCATGCCTCGGGCGGGAGACCACTACAATGAGCAGTTCTTC.

The genes are TRBV11-2 and TRBJ2-2; D is unresolved. The CDR3 totals 14 residues. The V end lost 2 bases, the J end lost 5 bases, and 9 bases lay between the germline ends. CDR1 is SGHAT and CDR2 is FQNNGV in the germline V gene. CDR3: CASSLYSATGELFF. In DNA form, the CDR3 reads TGTGCCAGCAGCTTATATAGTGCGACCGGGGAGCTGTTTTTT.

The chain is built from TRBV24-1 and TRBJ1-2; 11 nucleotides align to TRBD1. After removal of 4 bases from V and 4 bases from J, the junction contained 7 bases not matched to a gene. The germline gives CDR1 KGHDR, CDR2 SFDVKD. The CDR3 is 16 residues long. The CDR3 DNA sequence: TGTGCCACCAGTGACCACAGGACAGGGGGCCGCTATGGCTACACCTTC. Amino acid sequence: CATSDHRTGGRYGYTF.

This sequence joins TRBV5-1 and TRBJ1-6; TRBD1 aligns across 7 bases. This CDR3 comprises 15 residues. Germline CDR1 SGHRS, CDR2 YFSETQ. With V trimmed by 0 bases and J by 4 bases, 1 base remained unmatched. In DNA, the CDR3 is TGCGCCAGCAGCTTGGGGACAGGTTATAATTCACCCCTCCACTTT. This codes for CASSLGTGYNSPLHF.

The CDR3 is CASSPQGREVGETQYF. The CDR3 bases are TGTGCCAGCTCACCCCAGGGTAGAGAGGTCGGAGAGACCCAGTACTTC. The chain carries TRBV18 and TRBJ2-5; maybe TRBD1 (5 bases). There are 16 residues in the CDR3. Per germline, CDR1 KGHSH and CDR2 LQKENI. Trimming shortened V by 3 bases and J by 4 bases, and 18 bases separated the two germline ends.